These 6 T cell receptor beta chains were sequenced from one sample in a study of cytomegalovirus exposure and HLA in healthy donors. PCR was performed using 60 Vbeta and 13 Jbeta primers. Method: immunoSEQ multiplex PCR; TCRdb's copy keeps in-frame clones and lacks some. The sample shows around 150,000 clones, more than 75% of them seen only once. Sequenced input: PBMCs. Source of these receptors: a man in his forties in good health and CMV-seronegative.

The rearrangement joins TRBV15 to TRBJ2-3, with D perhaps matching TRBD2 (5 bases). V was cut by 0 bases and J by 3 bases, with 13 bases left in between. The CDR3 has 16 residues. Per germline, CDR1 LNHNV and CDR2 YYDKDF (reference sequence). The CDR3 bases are TGTGCCACCAGCAGAGAGTGGCCCCCGGGGACAGATACGCAGTATTTT. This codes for CATSREWPPGTDTQYF.

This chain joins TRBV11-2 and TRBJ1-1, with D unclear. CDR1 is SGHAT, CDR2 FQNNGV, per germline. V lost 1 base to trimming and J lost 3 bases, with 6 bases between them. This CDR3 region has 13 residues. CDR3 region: CASSLAIYTEAFF. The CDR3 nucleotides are TGTGCCAGCAGCTTAGCTATCTACACTGAAGCTTTCTTT.

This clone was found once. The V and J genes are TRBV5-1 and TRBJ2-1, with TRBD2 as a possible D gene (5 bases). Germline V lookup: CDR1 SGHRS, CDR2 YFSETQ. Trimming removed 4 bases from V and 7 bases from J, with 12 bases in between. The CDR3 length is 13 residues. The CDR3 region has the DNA TGCGCCAGCAGCCCAGGAGGACCTAATGAGCAGTTCTTC. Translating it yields CASSPGGPNEQFF.

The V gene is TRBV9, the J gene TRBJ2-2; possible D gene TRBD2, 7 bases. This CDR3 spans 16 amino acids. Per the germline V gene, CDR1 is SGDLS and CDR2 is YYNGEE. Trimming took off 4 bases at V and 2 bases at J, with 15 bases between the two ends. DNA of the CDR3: TGTGCCAGCAGCAGAGGGGGGGTCGTCAACACCGGGGAGCTGTTTTTT. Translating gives CASSRGGVVNTGELFF.

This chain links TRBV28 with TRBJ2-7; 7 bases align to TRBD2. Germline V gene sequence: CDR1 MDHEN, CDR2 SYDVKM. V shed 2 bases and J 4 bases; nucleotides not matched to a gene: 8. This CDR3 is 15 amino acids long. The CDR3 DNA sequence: TGTGCCAGCAGTTTAAGGGTGACAGCGGGATACGAGCAGTACTTC. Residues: CASSLRVTAGYEQYF.

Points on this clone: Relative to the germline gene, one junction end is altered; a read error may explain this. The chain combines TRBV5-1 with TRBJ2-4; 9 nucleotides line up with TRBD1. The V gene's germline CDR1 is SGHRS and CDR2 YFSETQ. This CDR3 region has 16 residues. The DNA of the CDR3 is TGCGCCAGCAGCCCCCGGGACAGGGAGGCCAAAAACAGTCAGTACTTC. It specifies CASSPRDREAKNSQYF.